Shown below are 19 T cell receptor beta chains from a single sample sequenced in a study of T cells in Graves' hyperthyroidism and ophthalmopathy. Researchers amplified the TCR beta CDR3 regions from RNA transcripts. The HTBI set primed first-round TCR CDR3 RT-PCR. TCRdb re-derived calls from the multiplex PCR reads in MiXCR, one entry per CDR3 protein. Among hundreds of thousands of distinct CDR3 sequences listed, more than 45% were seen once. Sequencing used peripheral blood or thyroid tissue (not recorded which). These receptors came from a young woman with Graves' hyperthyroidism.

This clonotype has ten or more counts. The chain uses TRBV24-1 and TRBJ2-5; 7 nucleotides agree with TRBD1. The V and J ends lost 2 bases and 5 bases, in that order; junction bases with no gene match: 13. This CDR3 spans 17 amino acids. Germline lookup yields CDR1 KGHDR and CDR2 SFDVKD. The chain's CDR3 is CATSDSWSLTGPETQYF. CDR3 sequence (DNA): TGTGCCACCAGTGATTCTTGGTCACTGACAGGGCCCGAGACCCAGTACTTC.

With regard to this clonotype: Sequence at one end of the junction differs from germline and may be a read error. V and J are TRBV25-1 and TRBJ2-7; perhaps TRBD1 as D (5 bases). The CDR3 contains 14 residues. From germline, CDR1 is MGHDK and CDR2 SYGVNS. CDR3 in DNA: TGCGCCAGCAGCCAAGATAGGGGTCGGTGGGAGCAGTACTTC. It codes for CASSQDRGRWEQYF.

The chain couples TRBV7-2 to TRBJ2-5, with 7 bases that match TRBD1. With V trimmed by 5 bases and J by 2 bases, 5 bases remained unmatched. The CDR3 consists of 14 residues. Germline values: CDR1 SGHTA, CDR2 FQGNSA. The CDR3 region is CASSVGGVQETQYF. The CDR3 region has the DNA TGTGCCAGCAGCGTAGGGGGCGTTCAAGAGACCCAGTACTTC.

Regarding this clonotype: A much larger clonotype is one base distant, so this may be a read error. CDR3 sequence reads: CASSSRGGAQYF. CDR3 DNA sequence: TGTGCCAGCAGCTCAAGGGGTGGGGCCCAGTACTTC. The chain combines TRBV7-8 with TRBJ2-7; maybe TRBD1 (5 bases). Trimming left V 4 bases short and J 10 bases short, with 14 bases between. The germline gives CDR1 SGHVS, CDR2 FQNEAQ. CDR3 length equals 12 residues.

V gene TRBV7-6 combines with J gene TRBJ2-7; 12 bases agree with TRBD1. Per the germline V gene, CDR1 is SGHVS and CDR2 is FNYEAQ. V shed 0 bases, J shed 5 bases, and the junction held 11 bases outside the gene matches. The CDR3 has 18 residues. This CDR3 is CASSLALGQGAITHEQYF. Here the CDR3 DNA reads TGTGCCAGCAGCTTAGCGTTGGGACAGGGGGCGATCACCCACGAGCAGTACTTC.

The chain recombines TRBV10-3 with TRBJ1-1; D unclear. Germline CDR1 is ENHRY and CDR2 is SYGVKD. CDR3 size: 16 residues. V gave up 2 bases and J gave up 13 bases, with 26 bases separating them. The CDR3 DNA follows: TGTGCCATCAGTGAGCGGCTAGCGGAGAACACCGGGGAGGGTTTCTTT. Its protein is CAISERLAENTGEGFF.

The CDR3 loop is CSARDSGNQPQHF. For the CDR3, the DNA is TGCAGTGCTAGAGATTCGGGCAATCAGCCCCAGCATTTT. The chain couples TRBV20-1 to TRBJ1-5, with D hard to call. The CDR3 loop spans 13 amino acids. Trimming pared 0 bases from V and 2 bases from J, leaving 5 bases between. CDR1 and CDR2 (germline): DFQATT, SNEGSKA (reference sequence).

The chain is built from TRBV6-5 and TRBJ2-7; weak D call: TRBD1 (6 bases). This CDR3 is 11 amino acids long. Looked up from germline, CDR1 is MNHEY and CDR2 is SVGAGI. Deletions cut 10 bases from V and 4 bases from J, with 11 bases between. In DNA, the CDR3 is TGTGCCACAAGACAGGCTTACGAGCAGTACTTC. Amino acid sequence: CATRQAYEQYF.

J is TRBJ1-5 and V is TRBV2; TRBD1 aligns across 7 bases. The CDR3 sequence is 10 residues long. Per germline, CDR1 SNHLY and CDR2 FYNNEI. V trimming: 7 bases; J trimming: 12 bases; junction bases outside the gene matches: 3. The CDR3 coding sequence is TGTGCCAGCATGACAGGGAACCAGCATTTT. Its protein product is CASMTGNQHF. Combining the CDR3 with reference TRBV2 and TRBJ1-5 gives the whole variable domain EPEVTQTPSHQVTQMGQEVILRCVPISNHLYFYWYRQILGQKVEFLVSFYNNEISEKSEIFDDQFSVERPDGSNFTLKIRSTKLEDSAMYFCASMTGNQHFGDGTRLSIL.

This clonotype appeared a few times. This CDR3 reads CSASDRENQPQHF. DNA of the CDR3: TGCAGTGCTAGCGACAGGGAGAATCAGCCCCAGCATTTT. V is TRBV20-1 and J is TRBJ1-5, with 7 nucleotides matching TRBD1. Germline trimming cut 3 bases from V and 4 bases from J; bases unmatched to any gene: 3. The CDR3 is 13 residues long. Germline loops: CDR1 DFQATT, CDR2 SNEGSKA (reference sequence).

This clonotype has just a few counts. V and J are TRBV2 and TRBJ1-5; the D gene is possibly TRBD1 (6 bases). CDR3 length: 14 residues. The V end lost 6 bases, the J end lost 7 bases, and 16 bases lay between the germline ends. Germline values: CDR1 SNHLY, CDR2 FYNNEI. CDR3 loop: CASSDTGIRQPQHF. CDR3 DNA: TGTGCCAGCAGCGACACAGGGATACGGCAGCCCCAGCATTTT.

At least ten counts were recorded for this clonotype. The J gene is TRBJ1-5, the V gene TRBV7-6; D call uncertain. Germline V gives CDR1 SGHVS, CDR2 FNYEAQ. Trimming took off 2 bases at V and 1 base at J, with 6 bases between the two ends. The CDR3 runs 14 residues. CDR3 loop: CASSLLASNQPQHF. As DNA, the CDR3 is TGTGCCAGCAGCTTATTGGCCAGCAATCAGCCCCAGCATTTT.

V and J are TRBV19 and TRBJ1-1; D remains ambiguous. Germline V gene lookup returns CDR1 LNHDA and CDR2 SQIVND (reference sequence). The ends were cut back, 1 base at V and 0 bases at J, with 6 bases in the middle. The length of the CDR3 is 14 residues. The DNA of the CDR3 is TGTGCCAGTAGTATAGGTCAGTTGAACACTGAAGCTTTCTTT. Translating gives CASSIGQLNTEAFF.

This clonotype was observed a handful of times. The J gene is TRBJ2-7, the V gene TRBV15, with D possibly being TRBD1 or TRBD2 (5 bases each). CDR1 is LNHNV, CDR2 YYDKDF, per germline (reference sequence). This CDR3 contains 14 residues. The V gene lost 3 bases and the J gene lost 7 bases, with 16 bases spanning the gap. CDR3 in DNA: TGTGCCACCAGCAGGGGGGATAGTAGAGATGAGCAGTACTTC. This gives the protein CATSRGDSRDEQYF.

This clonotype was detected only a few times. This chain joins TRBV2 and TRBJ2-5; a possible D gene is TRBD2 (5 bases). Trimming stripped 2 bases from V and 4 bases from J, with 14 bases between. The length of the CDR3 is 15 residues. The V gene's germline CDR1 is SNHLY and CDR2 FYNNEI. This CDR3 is CASSERAGVGETQYF. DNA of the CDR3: TGTGCCAGCAGTGAAAGGGCGGGCGTGGGAGAGACCCAGTACTTC.

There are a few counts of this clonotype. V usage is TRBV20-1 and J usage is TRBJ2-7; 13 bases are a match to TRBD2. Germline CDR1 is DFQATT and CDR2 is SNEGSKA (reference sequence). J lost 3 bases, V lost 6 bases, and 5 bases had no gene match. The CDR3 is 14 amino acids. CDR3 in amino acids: CSAQGLAGFYEQYF. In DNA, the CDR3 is TGCAGTGCCCAGGGACTAGCGGGATTCTACGAGCAGTACTTC.

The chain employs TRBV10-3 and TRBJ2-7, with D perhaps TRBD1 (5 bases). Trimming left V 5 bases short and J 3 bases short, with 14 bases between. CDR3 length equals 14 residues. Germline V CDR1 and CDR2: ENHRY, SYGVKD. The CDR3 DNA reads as TGTGCCATCAGTACCAAGGGGCCCGTCTACGAGCAGTACTTC. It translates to CAISTKGPVYEQYF.

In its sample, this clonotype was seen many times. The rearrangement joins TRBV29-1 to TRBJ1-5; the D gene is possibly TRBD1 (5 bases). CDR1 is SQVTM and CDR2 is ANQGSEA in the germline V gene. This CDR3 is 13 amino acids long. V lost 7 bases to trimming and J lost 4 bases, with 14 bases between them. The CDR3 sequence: CSAARDYNQPQHF. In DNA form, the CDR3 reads TGCAGCGCCGCCAGGGACTATAATCAGCCCCAGCATTTT.

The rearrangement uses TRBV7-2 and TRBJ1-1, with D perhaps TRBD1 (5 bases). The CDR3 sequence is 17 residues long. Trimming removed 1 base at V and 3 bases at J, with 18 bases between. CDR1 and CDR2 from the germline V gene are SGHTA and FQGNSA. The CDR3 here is CASSLVGVALMDTEAFF. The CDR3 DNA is TGTGCCAGCAGCTTAGTAGGGGTCGCCCTAATGGACACTGAAGCTTTCTTT.